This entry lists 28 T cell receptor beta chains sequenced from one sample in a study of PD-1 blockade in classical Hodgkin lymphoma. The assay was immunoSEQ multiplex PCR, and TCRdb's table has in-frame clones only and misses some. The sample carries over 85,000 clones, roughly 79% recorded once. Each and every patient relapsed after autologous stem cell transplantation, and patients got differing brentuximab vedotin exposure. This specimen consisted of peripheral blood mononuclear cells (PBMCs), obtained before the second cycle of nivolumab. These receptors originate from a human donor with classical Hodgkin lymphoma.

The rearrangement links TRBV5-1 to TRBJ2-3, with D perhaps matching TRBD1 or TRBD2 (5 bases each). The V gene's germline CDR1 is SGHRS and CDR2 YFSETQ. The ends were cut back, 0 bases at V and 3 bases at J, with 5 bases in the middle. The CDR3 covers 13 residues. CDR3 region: CASSLGGTDTQYF. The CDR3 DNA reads TGCGCCAGCAGCTTGGGGGGGACAGATACGCAGTATTTT.

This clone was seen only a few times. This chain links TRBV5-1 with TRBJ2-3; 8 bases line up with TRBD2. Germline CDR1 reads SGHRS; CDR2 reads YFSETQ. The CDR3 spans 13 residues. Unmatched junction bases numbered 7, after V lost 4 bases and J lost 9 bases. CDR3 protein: CASSPGERETQYF. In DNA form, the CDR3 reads TGCGCCAGCAGCCCCGGGGAGCGGGAGACGCAGTATTTT.

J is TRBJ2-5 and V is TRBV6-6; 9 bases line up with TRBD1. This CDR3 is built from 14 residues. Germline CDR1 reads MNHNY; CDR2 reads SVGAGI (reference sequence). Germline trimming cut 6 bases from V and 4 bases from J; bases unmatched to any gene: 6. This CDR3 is CASSQDRGGETQYF. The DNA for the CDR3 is TGTGCCAGCAGCCAAGACAGGGGGGGAGAGACCCAGTACTTC.

Here the CDR3 DNA reads TGTGCCTGGAGTGTACTTTCGTGGAGTGAGCAGTTCTTC. Translated, it gives CAWSVLSWSEQFF. V and J are TRBV30 and TRBJ2-1; D is unresolved. The ends were cut back, 0 bases at V and 9 bases at J, with 12 bases in the middle. The germline V gene has CDR1 GTSNPN and CDR2 SVGIG (reference sequence). There are 13 residues in the CDR3.

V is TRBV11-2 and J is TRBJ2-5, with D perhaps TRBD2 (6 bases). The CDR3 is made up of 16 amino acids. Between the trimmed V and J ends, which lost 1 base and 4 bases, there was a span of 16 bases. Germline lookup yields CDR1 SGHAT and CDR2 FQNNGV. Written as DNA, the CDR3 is TGTGCCAGCAGCTTAGGCCCCGCCGGGGGAGCAGAGACCCAGTACTTC. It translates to CASSLGPAGGAETQYF.

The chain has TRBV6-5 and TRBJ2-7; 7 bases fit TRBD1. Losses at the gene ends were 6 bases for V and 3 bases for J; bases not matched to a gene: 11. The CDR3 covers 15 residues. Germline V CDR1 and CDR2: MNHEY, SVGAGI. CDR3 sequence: CASRKGAGAYYEQYF. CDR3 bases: TGTGCCAGCAGAAAGGGGGCAGGGGCTTACTACGAGCAGTACTTC.

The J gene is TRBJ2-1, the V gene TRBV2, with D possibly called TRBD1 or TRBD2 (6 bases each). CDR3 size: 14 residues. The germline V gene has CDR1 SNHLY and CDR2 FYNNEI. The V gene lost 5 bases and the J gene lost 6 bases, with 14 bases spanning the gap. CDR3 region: CASSRGQGINEQFF. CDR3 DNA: TGTGCCAGCAGTCGGGGGCAGGGGATCAATGAGCAGTTCTTC.

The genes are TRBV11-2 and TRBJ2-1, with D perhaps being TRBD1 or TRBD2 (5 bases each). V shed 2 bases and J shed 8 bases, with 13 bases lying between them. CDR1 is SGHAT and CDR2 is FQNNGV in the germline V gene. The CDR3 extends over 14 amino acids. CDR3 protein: CASSLREGWDEQFF. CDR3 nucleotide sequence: TGTGCCAGCAGCTTAAGAGAGGGGTGGGATGAGCAGTTCTTC.

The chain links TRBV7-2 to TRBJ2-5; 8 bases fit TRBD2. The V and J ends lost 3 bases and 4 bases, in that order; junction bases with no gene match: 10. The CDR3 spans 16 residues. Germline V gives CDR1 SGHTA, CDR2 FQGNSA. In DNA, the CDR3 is TGTGCCAGCAGCTTTCGGTCCGGGAGGGCCCTAGAGACCCAGTACTTC. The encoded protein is CASSFRSGRALETQYF.

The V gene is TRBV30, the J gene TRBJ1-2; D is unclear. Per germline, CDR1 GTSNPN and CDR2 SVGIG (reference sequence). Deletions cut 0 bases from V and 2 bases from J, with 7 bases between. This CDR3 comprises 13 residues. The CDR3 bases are TGTGCCTGGAGTGTCGTAGGAAACTATGGCTACACCTTC. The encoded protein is CAWSVVGNYGYTF. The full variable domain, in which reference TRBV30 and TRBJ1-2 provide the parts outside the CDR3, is SQTIHQWPATLVQPVGSPLSLECTVEGTSNPNLYWYRQAAGRGLQLLFYSVGIGQISSEVPQNLSASRPQDRQFILSSKKLLLSDSGFYLCAWSVVGNYGYTFGSGTRLTVV.

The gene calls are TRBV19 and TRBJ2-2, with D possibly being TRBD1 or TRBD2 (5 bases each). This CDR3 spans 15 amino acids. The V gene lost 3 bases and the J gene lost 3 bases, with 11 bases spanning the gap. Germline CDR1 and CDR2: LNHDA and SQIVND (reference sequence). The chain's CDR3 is CASSILPGHTGELFF. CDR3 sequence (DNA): TGTGCCAGTAGTATTTTGCCGGGACACACCGGGGAGCTGTTTTTT.

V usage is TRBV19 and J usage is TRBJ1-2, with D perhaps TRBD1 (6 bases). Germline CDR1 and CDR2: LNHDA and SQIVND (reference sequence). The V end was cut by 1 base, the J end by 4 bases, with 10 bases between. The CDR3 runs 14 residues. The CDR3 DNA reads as TGTGCCAGTAGTATAGCTTGGGACATCTATGGCTACACCTTC. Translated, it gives CASSIAWDIYGYTF.

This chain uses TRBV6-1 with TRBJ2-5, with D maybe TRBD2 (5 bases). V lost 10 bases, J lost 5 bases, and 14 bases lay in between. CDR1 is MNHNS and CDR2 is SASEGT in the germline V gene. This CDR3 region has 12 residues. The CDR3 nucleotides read TGTGCCAACCTCAAGGGCGGGGAGACCCAGTACTTC. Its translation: CANLKGGETQYF.

DNA of the CDR3: TGTGCCAGCAGTGACGGGACAGAACTCAATCAGCCCCAGCATTTT. This gives the protein CASSDGTELNQPQHF. V gene TRBV27 combines with J gene TRBJ1-5; the match to TRBD1 covers 7 bases. There are 15 residues in the CDR3. J gave up 3 bases and V 5 bases, and 7 bases lay outside the gene matches. CDR1 is MNHEY and CDR2 is SMNVEV in the germline V gene (reference sequence).

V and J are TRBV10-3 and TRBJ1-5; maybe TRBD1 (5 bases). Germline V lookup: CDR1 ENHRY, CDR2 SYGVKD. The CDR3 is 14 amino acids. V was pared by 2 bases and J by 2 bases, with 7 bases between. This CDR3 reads CAISEVGGNQPQHF. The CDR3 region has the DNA TGTGCCATCAGTGAGGTAGGGGGCAATCAGCCCCAGCATTTT.

CDR3: CASSVVAGGETQYF. In nucleotides, the CDR3 is TGTGCCAGCAGCGTAGTGGCGGGAGGCGAGACCCAGTACTTC. V usage is TRBV9 and J usage is TRBJ2-5; 8 nucleotides match TRBD2. Germline CDR1 reads SGDLS; CDR2 reads YYNGEE. The CDR3 is made up of 14 amino acids. J gave up 5 bases and V 0 bases, and 3 bases lay outside the gene matches.

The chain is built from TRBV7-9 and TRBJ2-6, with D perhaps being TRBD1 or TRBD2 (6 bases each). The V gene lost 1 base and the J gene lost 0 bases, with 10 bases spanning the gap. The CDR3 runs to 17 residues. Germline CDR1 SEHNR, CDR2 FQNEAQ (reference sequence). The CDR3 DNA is TGTGCCAGCAGCTTAGTAGGGGGAGGCTCTGGGGCCAACGTCCTGACTTTC. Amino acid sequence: CASSLVGGGSGANVLTF.

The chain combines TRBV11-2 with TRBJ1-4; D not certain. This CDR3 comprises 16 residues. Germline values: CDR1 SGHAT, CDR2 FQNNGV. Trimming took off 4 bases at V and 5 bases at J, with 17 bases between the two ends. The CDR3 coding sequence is TGTGCCAGCAGCTACCTGATGAGGACCGTCAATGAAAAACTGTTTTTT. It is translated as CASSYLMRTVNEKLFF.

The CDR3 loop is CASSATQGVTYGYTF. The CDR3 DNA reads as TGTGCCAGCTCGGCTACACAGGGGGTCACCTATGGCTACACCTTC. The chain has TRBV18 and TRBJ1-2, with 8 bases matching TRBD1. With V trimmed by 6 bases and J by 4 bases, 10 bases remained unmatched. Germline CDR1 is KGHSH and CDR2 is LQKENI. The CDR3 sequence is 15 residues long.

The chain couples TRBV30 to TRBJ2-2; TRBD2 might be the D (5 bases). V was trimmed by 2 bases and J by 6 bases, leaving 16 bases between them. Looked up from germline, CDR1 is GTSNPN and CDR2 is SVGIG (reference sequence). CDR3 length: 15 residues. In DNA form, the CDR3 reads TGTGCCTGGAGTCTCCGGGCATGGAGGCCCGGGGAGCTGTTTTTT. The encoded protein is CAWSLRAWRPGELFF. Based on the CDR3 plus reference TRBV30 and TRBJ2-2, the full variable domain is SQTIHQWPATLVQPVGSPLSLECTVEGTSNPNLYWYRQAAGRGLQLLFYSVGIGQISSEVPQNLSASRPQDRQFILSSKKLLLSDSGFYLCAWSLRAWRPGELFFGEGSRLTVL.

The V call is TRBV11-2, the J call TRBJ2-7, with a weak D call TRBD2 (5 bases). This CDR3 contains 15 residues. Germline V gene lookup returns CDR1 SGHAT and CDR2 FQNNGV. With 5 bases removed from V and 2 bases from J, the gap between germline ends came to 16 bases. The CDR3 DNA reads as TGTGCCAGCAGCCCGCGGGCAGTCGCCACCTACGAGCAGTACTTC. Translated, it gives CASSPRAVATYEQYF.

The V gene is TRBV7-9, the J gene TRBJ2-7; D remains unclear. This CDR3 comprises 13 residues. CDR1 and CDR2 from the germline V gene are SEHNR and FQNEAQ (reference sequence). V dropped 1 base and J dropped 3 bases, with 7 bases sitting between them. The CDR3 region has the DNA TGTGCCAGCAGCTTAGAGTCGGTCTACGAGCAGTACTTC. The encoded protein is CASSLESVYEQYF. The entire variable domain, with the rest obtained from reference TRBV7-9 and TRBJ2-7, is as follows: DTGVSQNPRHKITKRGQNVTFRCDPISEHNRLYWYRQTLGQGPEFLTYFQNEAQLEKSRLLSDRFSAERPKGSFSTLEIQRTEQGDSAMYLCASSLESVYEQYFGPGTRLTVT.

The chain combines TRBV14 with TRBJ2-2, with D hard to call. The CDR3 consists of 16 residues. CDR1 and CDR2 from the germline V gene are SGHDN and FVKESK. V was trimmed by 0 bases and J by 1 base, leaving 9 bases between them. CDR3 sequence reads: CASSQDIHQNTGELFF. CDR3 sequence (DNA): TGTGCCAGCAGCCAAGATATCCACCAGAACACCGGGGAGCTGTTTTTT.

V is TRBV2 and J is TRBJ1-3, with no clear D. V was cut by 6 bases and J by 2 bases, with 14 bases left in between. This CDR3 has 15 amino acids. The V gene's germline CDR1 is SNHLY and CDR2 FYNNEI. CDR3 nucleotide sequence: TGTGCCAGCAGCCTGGGCCCAGATGCTGGAAACACCATATATTTT. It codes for CASSLGPDAGNTIYF.

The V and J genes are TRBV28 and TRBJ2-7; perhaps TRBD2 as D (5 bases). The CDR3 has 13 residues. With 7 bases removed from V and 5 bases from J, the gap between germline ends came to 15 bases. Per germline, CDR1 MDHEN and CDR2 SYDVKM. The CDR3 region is CASIKGSGNEQYF. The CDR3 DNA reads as TGTGCCAGCATCAAGGGATCGGGGAACGAGCAGTACTTC. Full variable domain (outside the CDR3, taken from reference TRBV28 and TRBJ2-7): DVKVTQSSRYLVKRTGEKVFLECVQDMDHENMFWYRQDPGLGLRLIYFSYDVKMKEKGDIPEGYSVSREKKERFSLILESASTNQTSMYLCASIKGSGNEQYFGPGTRLTVT.

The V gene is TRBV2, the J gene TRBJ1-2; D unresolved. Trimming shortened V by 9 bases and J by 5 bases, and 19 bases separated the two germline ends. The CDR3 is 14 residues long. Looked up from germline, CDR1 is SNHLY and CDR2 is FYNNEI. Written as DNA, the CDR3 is TGTGCCAGGCTCCGCGAGGCGGGGTCTTATGGCTACACCTTC. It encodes CARLREAGSYGYTF. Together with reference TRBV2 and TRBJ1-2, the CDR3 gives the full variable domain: EPEVTQTPSHQVTQMGQEVILRCVPISNHLYFYWYRQILGQKVEFLVSFYNNEISEKSEIFDDQFSVERPDGSNFTLKIRSTKLEDSAMYFCARLREAGSYGYTFGSGTRLTVV.

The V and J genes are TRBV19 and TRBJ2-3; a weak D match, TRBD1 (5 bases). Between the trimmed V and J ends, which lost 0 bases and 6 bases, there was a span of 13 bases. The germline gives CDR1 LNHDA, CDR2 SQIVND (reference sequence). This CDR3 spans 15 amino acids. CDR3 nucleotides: TGTGCCAGTAGTATAGAACCAGTAGGGGATGATACGCAGTATTTT. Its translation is CASSIEPVGDDTQYF.

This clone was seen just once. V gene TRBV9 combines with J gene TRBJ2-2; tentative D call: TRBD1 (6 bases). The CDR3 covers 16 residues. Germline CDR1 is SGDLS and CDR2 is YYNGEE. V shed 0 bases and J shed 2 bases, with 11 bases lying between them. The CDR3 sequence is CASSVAGQTNTGELFF. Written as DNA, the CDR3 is TGTGCCAGCAGCGTAGCAGGACAGACAAACACCGGGGAGCTGTTTTTT.